This T cell receptor (beta chain) was sequenced in a study of blood T cells in healthy people across ages. This clonotype was picked up many times. Then a second PCR, running roughly 6 to 11 cycles, was carried out with a sample-barcoded 5' primer and a J-beta primer mix. TCRdb recomputed calls from the 5' RACE reads with MiXCR, one row per CDR3 protein. The table records approximately 900,000 distinct CDR3 sequences, almost 30% of them present only once. V gave up 7 bases and J gave up 2 bases, with 12 bases separating them. The CDR3 loop spans 12 amino acids. CDR1 and CDR2 (germline): SQVTM, ANQGSEA. These same records also appear under a second study, on T cells of mothers and their children.

Sequenced input: blood. This TCR was recovered from a woman between 40 and 55 years old in good health. The rearrangement links TRBV29-1 to TRBJ2-7; a weak D match, TRBD2 (5 bases). In DNA form, the CDR3 reads TGCAGCGCCTGGACGGGGACCTACGAGCAGTACTTC. This sequence encodes CSAWTGTYEQYF.